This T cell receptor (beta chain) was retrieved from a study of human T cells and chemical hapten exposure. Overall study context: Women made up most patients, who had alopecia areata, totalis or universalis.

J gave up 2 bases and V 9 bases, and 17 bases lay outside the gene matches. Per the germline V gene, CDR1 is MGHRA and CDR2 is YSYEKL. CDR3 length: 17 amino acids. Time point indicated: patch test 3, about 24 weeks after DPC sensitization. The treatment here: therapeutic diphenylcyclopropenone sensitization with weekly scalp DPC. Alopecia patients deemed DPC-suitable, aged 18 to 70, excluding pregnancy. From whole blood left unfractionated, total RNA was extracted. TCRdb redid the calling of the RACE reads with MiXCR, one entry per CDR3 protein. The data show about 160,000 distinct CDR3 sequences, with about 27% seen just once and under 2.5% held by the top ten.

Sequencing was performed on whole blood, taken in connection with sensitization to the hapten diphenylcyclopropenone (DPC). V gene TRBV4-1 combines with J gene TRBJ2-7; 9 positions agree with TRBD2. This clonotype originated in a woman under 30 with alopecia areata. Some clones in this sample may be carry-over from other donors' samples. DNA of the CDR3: TGCGCCAGTCAGCCAGGAATCCTAGCGGGGTTAACCTACGAGCAGTACTTC. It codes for CASQPGILAGLTYEQYF.